This T cell receptor beta chain was recovered during a study of CD8 T cells in ankylosing spondylitis. The V end lost 2 bases, the J end lost 5 bases, and 15 bases lay between the germline ends. The CDR3 contains 16 residues. CDR1 SGHVS and CDR2 FNYEAQ come from the germline V gene. TCRdb reprocessed the 5' RACE reads via MiXCR and lists one record per CDR3 protein. Among roughly 130,000 distinct CDR3 sequences listed, roughly a tenth were seen once. V is TRBV7-6 and J is TRBJ2-2, with D possibly TRBD2 on 8 matching bases. Sample: blood, either unsorted or a sorted T cell fraction (not recorded which). The TCR sequence derives from a male donor with ankylosing spondylitis or in good health (not recorded which). CDR3 protein: CASSLLGRGLTGELFF. CDR3 coding DNA: TGTGCCAGCAGCTTACTCGGGAGGGGGCTTACCGGGGAGCTGTTTTTT. Full variable domain (rest looked up from reference TRBV7-6 and TRBJ2-2): GAGVSQSPRYKVTKRGQDVALRCDPISGHVSLYWYRQALGQGPEFLTYFNYEAQQDKSGLPNDRFSAERPEGSISTLTIQRTEQRDSAMYRCASSLLGRGLTGELFFGEGSRLTVL.